These 27 T cell receptor beta chains originate from one sample sequenced in a study of T cells in localized non-small cell lung cancer. TCRdb's table, derived via immunoSEQ multiplex PCR, lists solely in-frame clones and lacks some. This table holds about 1,700 clones, almost 30% found once. Sequenced material: normal lung tissue next to the tumor, taken before any cancer treatment. The receptors originated from a male donor older than 55 with stage II squamous cell lung carcinoma.

This chain links TRBV19 with TRBJ2-3, with D maybe TRBD2 (5 bases). The V and J ends lost 5 bases and 4 bases respectively, with 16 bases between them. Germline-derived CDR1 and CDR2 are LNHDA and SQIVND (reference sequence). The CDR3 consists of 15 residues. CDR3 sequence: CASSPIEGMADTQYF. CDR3 nucleotides: TGTGCCAGTAGTCCCATCGAGGGAATGGCAGATACGCAGTATTTT.

This sequence joins TRBV6-7 and TRBJ1-4; TRBD1 might be the D (6 bases). TRBV6-7 is labeled an ORF, and its function is uncertain. The CDR3 runs 14 residues. V lost 2 bases to trimming and J lost 5 bases, with 9 bases between them. CDR3 loop: CASSYTGTNEKLFF. The DNA of the CDR3 is TGTGCCAGCAGTTACACGGGGACAAATGAAAAACTGTTTTTT.

In its sample, this clone was seen a few times. The V gene is TRBV19, the J gene TRBJ1-1; unclear D gene. Germline V gene data show CDR1 as LNHDA and CDR2 as SQIVND (reference sequence). The CDR3 totals 15 residues. Deletions cut 1 base from V and 8 bases from J, with 17 bases between. The CDR3 spells CASSIGSGWSSEAFF. In DNA, the CDR3 is TGTGCCAGTAGTATAGGTTCGGGTTGGTCTTCAGAAGCTTTCTTT.

The chain links TRBV5-1 to TRBJ1-1, with 12 nucleotides matching TRBD1. This CDR3 is built from 16 residues. Germline trimming cut 4 bases from V and 2 bases from J; bases unmatched to any gene: 6. The germline V gene has CDR1 SGHRS and CDR2 YFSETQ. The CDR3 nucleotides are TGCGCCAGCAGCCCCGGGACAGGGGGCCCAAACACTGAAGCTTTCTTT. Protein product: CASSPGTGGPNTEAFF.

This clone showed up just a few times. The chain is built from TRBV28 and TRBJ2-1; D is undetermined. V lost 4 bases to trimming and J lost 0 bases, with 4 bases between them. This CDR3 has 13 amino acids. Looked up from germline, CDR1 is MDHEN and CDR2 is SYDVKM. Written as DNA, the CDR3 is TGTGCCAGCAGTTCGTACTCCTACAATGAGCAGTTCTTC. It codes for CASSSYSYNEQFF.

The V and J genes are TRBV11-3 and TRBJ2-7; 7 bases line up with TRBD2. Germline CDR1 is SGHNT and CDR2 is YENEEA. The junction had 11 bases not matched to a gene; V was cut back by 2 bases and J by 7 bases. The CDR3 is 15 amino acids. The CDR3 region is CASSLSGAGVTEQYF. The CDR3 DNA sequence: TGTGCCAGCAGCTTAAGTGGGGCGGGAGTAACGGAGCAGTACTTC.

This clone is medium-sized in the sample. The chain links TRBV9 to TRBJ2-7, with D perhaps matching TRBD1 (5 bases). This CDR3 has 12 residues. CDR1 is SGDLS, CDR2 YYNGEE, per germline. V was trimmed by 5 bases and J by 3 bases, leaving 9 bases between them. CDR3 protein: CASSVRDYEQYF. In DNA form, the CDR3 reads TGTGCCAGCAGTGTCAGGGACTACGAGCAGTACTTC.

The V call is TRBV11-3, the J call TRBJ2-1; D unresolved. The CDR3 loop spans 14 amino acids. Germline values: CDR1 SGHNT, CDR2 YENEEA. V lost 3 bases and J 2 bases, leaving 8 bases between the germline ends. Written as DNA, the CDR3 is TGTGCCAGCAGCTTGAGACGCGCCTACAATGAGCAGTTCTTC. This sequence encodes CASSLRRAYNEQFF.

The chain employs TRBV5-1 and TRBJ2-7; D possibly matches TRBD1 or TRBD2 (6 bases each). In germline, CDR1 is SGHRS, CDR2 YFSETQ. The CDR3 spans 14 residues. V was clipped by 4 bases and J by 3 bases, with 14 bases between them. In DNA, the CDR3 is TGCGCCAGCAGCAGGGGGGACATATTCTACGAGCAGTACTTC. This gives the protein CASSRGDIFYEQYF.

There are a few counts of this clone. The rearrangement links TRBV11-3 to TRBJ1-5; D gene uncertain. Trimming removed 1 base from V and 0 bases from J, with 10 bases in between. Germline lookup yields CDR1 SGHNT and CDR2 YENEEA. The length of the CDR3 is 16 residues. CDR3 amino acids: CASSLVVDRSNQPQHF. In nucleotides, the CDR3 is TGTGCCAGCAGCTTAGTTGTGGACCGTAGCAATCAGCCCCAGCATTTT.

The rearrangement uses TRBV9 and TRBJ2-3; 8 positions match TRBD2. Germline V gene data show CDR1 as SGDLS and CDR2 as YYNGEE. The CDR3 runs to 15 residues. Losses at the gene ends were 5 bases for V and 2 bases for J; bases not matched to a gene: 7. The CDR3 sequence: CASRGGGGTTDTQYF. As DNA, the CDR3 is TGTGCCAGCAGGGGTGGCGGGGGGACCACAGATACGCAGTATTTT.

The chain recombines TRBV29-1 with TRBJ2-1; 12 bases fit TRBD2. The trim removed 7 bases at V and 6 bases at J, leaving 13 bases unmatched. Germline V gene data show CDR1 as SQVTM and CDR2 as ANQGSEA. The CDR3 consists of 16 residues. The CDR3 region is CSGLARTSGISNEQFF. The DNA of the CDR3 is TGCAGCGGCTTAGCCCGGACTAGCGGGATTTCCAATGAGCAGTTCTTC.

V gene TRBV7-2 combines with J gene TRBJ2-2; D might be TRBD1 (5 bases). Trimming took off 5 bases at V and 0 bases at J, with 13 bases between the two ends. Germline CDR1 SGHTA, CDR2 FQGNSA. The CDR3 runs 16 residues. This CDR3 reads CASSLLGVANTGELFF. The CDR3 DNA follows: TGTGCCAGCAGCCTATTAGGGGTCGCGAACACCGGGGAGCTGTTTTTT.

This clone is labeled medium-sized. The rearrangement uses TRBV6-8 and TRBJ1-2; possibly TRBD1 for D (5 bases). Germline V gene data show CDR1 as MNHGY and CDR2 as SAAAGT. V was pared by 6 bases and J by 8 bases, with 16 bases between. The CDR3 runs 13 residues. CDR3 sequence: CASSPMGVRGYTF. The DNA for the CDR3 is TGTGCCAGCAGCCCGATGGGGGTGAGAGGCTACACCTTC.

This clone has only a few counts. V gene TRBV14 combines with J gene TRBJ1-1; TRBD1 agrees at 9 bases. The CDR3 spans 15 residues. J was trimmed by 3 bases and V by 5 bases; bases with no gene match: 7. Germline CDR1 and CDR2: SGHDN and FVKESK. The CDR3 DNA reads TGTGCCAGCAGCAAAACAGGGGGCTCTTACACTGAAGCTTTCTTT. It is translated as CASSKTGGSYTEAFF.

The rearrangement joins TRBV11-1 to TRBJ2-1; 9 positions agree with TRBD2. This CDR3 spans 17 amino acids. V shed 3 bases and J 0 bases; nucleotides not matched to a gene: 6. Germline CDR1 and CDR2: SGHAT and FQDESV (reference sequence). CDR3 nucleotide sequence: TGTGCCAGCAGCTTGGCCTCTAGCGGGAACTCCTACAATGAGCAGTTCTTC. It specifies CASSLASSGNSYNEQFF. Filled out from reference TRBV11-1 and TRBJ2-1, the complete variable domain reads EAEVAQSPRYKITEKSQAVAFWCDPISGHATLYWYRQILGQGPELLVQFQDESVVDDSQLPKDRFSAERLKGVDSTLKIQPAELGDSAMYLCASSLASSGNSYNEQFFGPGTRLTVL.

The CDR3 sequence: CAISESQDRGHDEQYF. The CDR3 DNA sequence: TGTGCCATCAGTGAGTCCCAGGACAGGGGTCACGACGAGCAGTACTTC. The J gene is TRBJ2-7, the V gene TRBV10-3; 9 bases line up with TRBD1. The junction had 8 bases not matched to a gene; V was cut back by 0 bases and J by 5 bases. The CDR3 has 16 residues. Germline lookup yields CDR1 ENHRY and CDR2 SYGVKD.

This clone is medium-sized. The J gene is TRBJ1-1, the V gene TRBV11-3, with D uncertain. CDR3 length: 14 amino acids. CDR1 is SGHNT, CDR2 YENEEA, per germline. V gave up 4 bases and J gave up 6 bases, with 15 bases separating them. CDR3 loop: CASSSLGELSEAFF. DNA for the CDR3: TGTGCCAGCAGCTCCCTCGGGGAGTTGTCTGAAGCTTTCTTT.

This chain connects TRBV28 to TRBJ2-1, with 14 bases matching TRBD2. The length of the CDR3 is 17 residues. The V gene end was trimmed by 3 bases and the J gene end by 7 bases; junction bases not matched to a gene: 8. Germline V lookup: CDR1 MDHEN, CDR2 SYDVKM. CDR3 residues: CASSLPTSGRAQNEQFF. CDR3 DNA sequence: TGTGCCAGCAGTTTGCCGACTAGCGGGAGGGCCCAGAATGAGCAGTTCTTC.

This clone has only a few counts. The rearrangement links TRBV10-2 to TRBJ1-5; D not certain. The length of the CDR3 is 14 residues. Germline values: CDR1 WSHSY, CDR2 SAAADI. Trimming shortened V by 7 bases and J by 0 bases, and 10 bases separated the two germline ends. This CDR3 reads CASTQTYSNQPQHF. CDR3 sequence (DNA): TGCGCCAGCACTCAGACCTATAGCAATCAGCCCCAGCATTTT.

The chain has TRBV11-3 and TRBJ1-1, with TRBD1 matching over 7 bases. CDR3 length: 19 residues. V lost 5 bases to trimming and J lost 0 bases; unmatched junction nucleotides: 18. Germline V gene data show CDR1 as SGHNT and CDR2 as YENEEA. This CDR3 reads CASSRSRDRTTRMNTEAFF. CDR3 coding DNA: TGTGCCAGCAGCCGTTCCCGGGACAGAACCACACGAATGAACACTGAAGCTTTCTTT.

The V gene is TRBV6-8, the J gene TRBJ2-7; D is ambiguous. Trimming pared 6 bases from V and 2 bases from J, leaving 14 bases between. This CDR3 contains 14 residues. Germline V lookup: CDR1 MNHGY, CDR2 SAAAGT. This CDR3 reads CASRRSATTYEQYF. Here the CDR3 DNA reads TGTGCCAGCAGGCGATCCGCCACCACCTACGAGCAGTACTTC.

The V and J genes are TRBV9 and TRBJ1-6, with D uncertain. The CDR3 sequence is 15 residues long. The V gene's germline CDR1 is SGDLS and CDR2 YYNGEE. Trimming cost V 4 bases and J 0 bases, with 8 bases left between them. The CDR3 sequence: CASSLGSSYNSPLHF. For the CDR3, the DNA is TGTGCCAGCAGCCTAGGGAGCTCCTATAATTCACCCCTCCACTTT.

The CDR3 loop reads CASSIVFGQANSGANVLTF. DNA for the CDR3: TGTGCCAGTAGTATAGTTTTCGGGCAGGCGAACTCTGGGGCCAACGTCCTGACTTTC. This sequence joins TRBV19 and TRBJ2-6; D not resolved. The CDR3 loop spans 19 amino acids. Between the trimmed V and J ends, which lost 1 base and 0 bases, there was a span of 16 bases. CDR1 is LNHDA, CDR2 SQIVND, per germline (reference sequence).

The chain joins TRBV19 to TRBJ2-7; the match to TRBD1 covers 8 bases. The germline CDR1 and CDR2 sequences are LNHDA and SQIVND (reference sequence). V lost 9 bases, J lost 4 bases, and 8 bases stayed unmatched. The length of the CDR3 is 13 residues. DNA of the CDR3: TGTGCCAGCCGCAGGGGGCGCGAATACGAGCAGTACTTC. Translated, it gives CASRRGREYEQYF. The whole variable domain, remainder taken from reference TRBV19 and TRBJ2-7, is DGGITQSPKYLFRKEGQNVTLSCEQNLNHDAMYWYRQDPGQGLRLIYYSQIVNDFQKGDIAEGYSVSREKKESFPLTVTSAQKNPTAFYLCASRRGREYEQYFGPGTRLTVT.

This chain uses TRBV19 with TRBJ2-6; 8 bases align to TRBD1. Germline loops: CDR1 LNHDA, CDR2 SQIVND (reference sequence). The junction had 5 bases not matched to a gene; V was cut back by 4 bases and J by 0 bases. This CDR3 is 17 amino acids long. This CDR3 reads CASSNQGAASGANVLTF. The CDR3 DNA reads TGTGCCAGTAGTAACCAGGGGGCTGCCTCTGGGGCCAACGTCCTGACTTTC.

The chain couples TRBV4-1 to TRBJ2-5; D is perhaps TRBD1 (5 bases). Trimming removed 0 bases from V and 2 bases from J, with 13 bases in between. CDR3 size: 16 residues. Germline assignment: CDR1 MGHRA and CDR2 YSYEKL. The CDR3 DNA reads as TGCGCCAGCAGCCAAGACTGGCCAGGGCCACAAGAGACCCAGTACTTC. Translated, it gives CASSQDWPGPQETQYF.